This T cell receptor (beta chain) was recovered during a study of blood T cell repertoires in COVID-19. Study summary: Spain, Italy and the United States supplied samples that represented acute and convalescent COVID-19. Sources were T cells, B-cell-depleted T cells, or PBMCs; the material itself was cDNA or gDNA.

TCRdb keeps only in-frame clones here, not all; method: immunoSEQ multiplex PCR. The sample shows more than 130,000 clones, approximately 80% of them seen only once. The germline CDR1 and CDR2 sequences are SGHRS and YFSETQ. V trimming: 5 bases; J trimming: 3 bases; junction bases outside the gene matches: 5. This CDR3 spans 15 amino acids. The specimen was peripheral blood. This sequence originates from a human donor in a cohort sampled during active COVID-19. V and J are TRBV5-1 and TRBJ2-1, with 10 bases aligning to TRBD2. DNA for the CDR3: TGCGCCAGCAGATTAGCGGGGGGTAACTACAATGAGCAGTTCTTC. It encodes CASRLAGGNYNEQFF.